The sequence of this TCR beta chain was determined in a study of blood T cell repertoires in COVID-19. This clone has only a few counts. Germline assignment: CDR1 LNHNV and CDR2 YYDKDF (reference sequence). V was shortened by 4 bases and J by 0 bases, with 16 bases between the two germline ends. The CDR3 extends over 17 amino acids. Ages ranged from about 18 to 89 years, with residence in 24 US areas. Within 2 weeks of study entry, exposed participants had contacted a PCR-confirmed or clinician-diagnosed COVID-19 case. In the original analysis: Amplification from reference gene primers served as the basis for estimated nucleated cell counts. The method was immunoSEQ multiplex PCR; TCRdb's version includes in-frame clones alone and lacks a portion of them. V, J and clone size derive from that table, while D and trimming were established from the DNA sequence. The sample has 200,000 to 250,000 clones; 88% are singletons.

What was sequenced was PBMCs or T cells enriched from blood (not recorded which). This sequence joins TRBV15 and TRBJ1-3; no definite D call. This clonotype was obtained from a woman in her 30s who had been exposed to COVID-19. The CDR3 region has the DNA TGTGCCACCAGCACGGGGTTAGGGAAGAGCTCTGGAAACACCATATATTTT. Its translation is CATSTGLGKSSGNTIYF. The whole variable domain, filled in from reference TRBV15 and TRBJ1-3, reads DAMVIQNPRYQVTQFGKPVTLSCSQTLNHNVMYWYQQKSSQAPKLLFHYYDKDFNNEADTPDNFQSRRPNTSFCFLDIRSPGLGDTAMYLCATSTGLGKSSGNTIYFGEGSWLTVV.